The clone carrying this TCR beta chain has just a few counts. The data were taken from a study of blood T cell repertoires in COVID-19. Study-wide context: In each case, the material was cDNA or gDNA derived from T cells, B-cell-depleted T cells, or PBMCs.

Methods used by the authors: Amplifying reference gene primers gave estimates of nucleated cell counts. Some clones are missing from TCRdb's copy, which holds only in-frame ones; the method was immunoSEQ multiplex PCR. V and J calls and clone size are given by that table; D and trimming were obtained from the DNA. The sample consists of 200,000 to 300,000 clones, more than 75% of them appearing once. The CDR3 sequence is 12 residues long. In germline, CDR1 is LNHNV, CDR2 YYDKDF (reference sequence). V dropped 0 bases and J dropped 4 bases, with 4 bases sitting between them. The sequencing sample was made of peripheral blood. The chain is built from TRBV15 and TRBJ2-7; no clear D. This receptor was obtained from a woman aged 55-69 years with active or convalescent COVID-19. As DNA, the CDR3 is TGTGCCACCAGCAGAGACCGGTACGAGCAGTACTTC. This encodes CATSRDRYEQYF. The variable domain in full, completed from reference TRBV15 and TRBJ2-7, reads DAMVIQNPRYQVTQFGKPVTLSCSQTLNHNVMYWYQQKSSQAPKLLFHYYDKDFNNEADTPDNFQSRRPNTSFCFLDIRSPGLGDTAMYLCATSRDRYEQYFGPGTRLTVT.